The sequence of this T cell receptor (beta chain) was determined in a study of beta chain features in type 1 diabetes. The overall study: Patients did not differ from healthy donors in age, gender or cell yield.

The entirety of the isolated RNA underwent reverse transcription, so expressed TCRB transcripts were sequenced. This table comes from immunoSEQ multiplex PCR, and its TCRdb copy is limited to in-frame clones, with some not included. The sample lists around 150,000 clones, about 9.3% occurring once. Cell sorting via CD45RO/CCR7/CD25/CD127/CD95/CD27 was performed to obtain CD4+ naive, central memory, regulatory and stem cell-like memory cells. J lost 3 bases, V lost 2 bases, and 4 bases had no gene match. Germline CDR1 and CDR2: SGHTA and FQGNSA. The CDR3 contains 15 residues. Details on this clone: Its antigen remains unidentified.

Study-level results: In all four CD4+ subsets, TCRB CDR3 length was significantly, moderately reduced in type 1 diabetes.

V gene TRBV7-2 combines with J gene TRBJ2-1, with 7 positions matching TRBD2. Sequencing input: central memory CD4+ T cells from blood. The clonotype originates from a man aged 30 to 45 with type 1 diabetes. The DNA of the CDR3 is TGTGCCAGCAGCTTACGGGAGGATGGCTACAATGAGCAGTTCTTC. It translates to CASSLREDGYNEQFF.